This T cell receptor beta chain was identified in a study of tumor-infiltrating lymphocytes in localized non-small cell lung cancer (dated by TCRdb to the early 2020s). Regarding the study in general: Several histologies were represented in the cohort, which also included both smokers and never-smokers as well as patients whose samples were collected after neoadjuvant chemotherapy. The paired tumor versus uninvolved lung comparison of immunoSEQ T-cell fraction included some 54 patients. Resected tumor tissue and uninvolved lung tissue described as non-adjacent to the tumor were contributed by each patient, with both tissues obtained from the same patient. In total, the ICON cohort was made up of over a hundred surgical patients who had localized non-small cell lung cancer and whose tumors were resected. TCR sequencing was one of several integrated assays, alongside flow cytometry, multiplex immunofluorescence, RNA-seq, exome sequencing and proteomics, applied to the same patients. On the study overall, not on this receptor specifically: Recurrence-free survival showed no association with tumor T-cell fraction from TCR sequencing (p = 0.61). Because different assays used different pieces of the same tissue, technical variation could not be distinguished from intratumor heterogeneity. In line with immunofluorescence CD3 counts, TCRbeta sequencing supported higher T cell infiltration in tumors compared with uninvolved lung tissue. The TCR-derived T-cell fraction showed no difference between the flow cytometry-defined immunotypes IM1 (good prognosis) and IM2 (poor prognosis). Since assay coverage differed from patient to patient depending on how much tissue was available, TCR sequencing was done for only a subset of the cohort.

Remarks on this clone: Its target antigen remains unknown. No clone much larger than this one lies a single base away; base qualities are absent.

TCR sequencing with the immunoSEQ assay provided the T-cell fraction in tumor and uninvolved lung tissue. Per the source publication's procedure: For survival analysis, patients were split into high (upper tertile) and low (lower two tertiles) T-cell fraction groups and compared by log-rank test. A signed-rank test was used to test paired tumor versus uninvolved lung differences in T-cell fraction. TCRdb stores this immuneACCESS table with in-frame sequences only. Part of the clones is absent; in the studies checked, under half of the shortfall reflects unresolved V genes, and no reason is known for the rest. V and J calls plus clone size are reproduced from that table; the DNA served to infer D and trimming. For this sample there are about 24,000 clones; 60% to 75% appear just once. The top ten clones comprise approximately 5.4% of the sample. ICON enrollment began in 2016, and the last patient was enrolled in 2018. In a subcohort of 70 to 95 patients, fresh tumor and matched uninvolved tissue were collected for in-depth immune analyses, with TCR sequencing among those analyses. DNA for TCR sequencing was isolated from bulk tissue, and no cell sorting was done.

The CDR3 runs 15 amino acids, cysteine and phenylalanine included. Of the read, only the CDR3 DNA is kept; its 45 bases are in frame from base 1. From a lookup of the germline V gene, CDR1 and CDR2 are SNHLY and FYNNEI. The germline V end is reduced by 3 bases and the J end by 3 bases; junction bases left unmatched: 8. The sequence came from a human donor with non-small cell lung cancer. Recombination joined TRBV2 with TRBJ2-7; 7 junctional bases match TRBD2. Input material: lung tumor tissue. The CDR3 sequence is CASSDSLAVNYEQYF. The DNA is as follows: TGTGCCAGCAGTGATAGCCTAGCGGTTAACTACGAGCAGTACTTC.